This T cell receptor beta chain was recorded in a study of Tregs in tolerant kidney transplant recipients (dated by TCRdb to about 2019). Regarding the research as a whole: Before combined kidney and bone marrow transplantation, this study identified donor-specific regulatory T cells using TCRbeta sequencing and then followed those same cells after transplant. TCRbeta repertoire sequencing was used in a few healthy controls to compare several methods for expanding Tregs specific for an allogeneic donor. What the authors observed across the whole study: Expanding Tregs with activated donor B cells appeared to identify the most biologically relevant and donor-specific TCRbeta repertoire. Biological reproducibility was not directly assessed, although technical replication error appeared to be minimal. The study was limited by small patient numbers, and the findings need validation in larger populations and under other immunosuppression protocols.

Concerning this clone itself: Its antigen has not been determined. Base qualities are not recorded, but no much larger clone differs from it by a single base.

V is pared back by 4 bases and J by 4 bases, with 16 bases lying between the germline termini. Looking up the germline V gene yields CDR1 MGHRA and CDR2 YSYEKL. Spanning cysteine to phenylalanine, the CDR3 consists of 16 amino acids. The CDR3 DNA has 48 bases and is translated from base 1. Thawed PBMCs were FACS-sorted into unstimulated Tregs (CD4+CD25+CD127-), CD4+ non-Tregs (CD4+CD25-), CD4 cells and CD8 cells. Healthy control blood came either as purchased buffy coats or from healthy volunteers. Healthy control blood was processed to PBMCs by Ficoll density gradient and cryopreserved, and patient PBMCs were collected before and after transplant. Genomic DNA was extracted from sorted cells with the QIAGEN DNeasy Blood and Tissue Kit for TCRbeta CDR3 sequencing. High-throughput TCRbeta CDR3 sequencing, including PCR amplification with bias correction and internal controls, was performed commercially through immunoSEQ. Per the authors' processing: Unique productive TCRbeta sequences were defined by CDR3 nucleotide sequence where primers matched, otherwise by CDR3 amino acid sequence with Vbeta and Jbeta genes. As a correction for sorting error, sequences shared between sorted populations at a frequency ratio of 2:1 or less were discarded, and the remaining shared sequences were assigned to the higher population. Sequences were defined as donor-reactive when expanded at least 5-fold in CFSE-low cells versus unstimulated cells and present at a frequency of at least 0.01% in CFSE-low cells. Jensen-Shannon divergence calculated on the top 100 TCRbeta sequences ranked by frequency was used to measure repertoire divergence. When a sample had multiple sequencing runs, each run was corrected for sorting error separately and the runs were then pooled. TCRdb limited this immuneACCESS table to in-frame rearrangements with V and J called. A share of clones is missing; checked studies link under half to unresolved V genes, and the rest is unexplained. V and J calls and clone size are copied from that table; D and trimming were computed from the DNA. In all, the sample holds roughly 250,000 clones, and around 81% of those were seen once. Clones ranked in the top ten supply over 0.5% of the sample.

Sequenced: CD4+ T cells from blood. The V gene is TRBV4-1 and the J gene is TRBJ1-4; the D gene lacks a confident call. This clonotype originated in a human donor in good health. DNA sequence: TGCGCCAGCAGCCCAAGAGACGCAGGCTATAATGAAAAACTGTTTTTT. Its coded protein is CASSPRDAGYNEKLFF.